The 27 T cell receptor beta chains below come from one sample, sequenced in a study of technical replicates of blood from a few donors. Sequenced by immunoSEQ multiplex PCR; TCRdb stores in-frame clones only, minus some. There are 85,000 to 90,000 clones in the sample; around 93% occur only once, and 0.2% to 0.3% lies in the top ten. The sequenced sample consisted of T cells isolated from PBMCs. The receptors derive from a human donor in good health.

The V and J genes are TRBV28 and TRBJ1-2, with 9 bases identical to TRBD1. V trimming: 0 bases; J trimming: 2 bases; junction bases outside the gene matches: 7. The CDR3 length is 17 residues. The germline gives CDR1 MDHEN, CDR2 SYDVKM. The CDR3 is CASSLWVLGQGNYGYTF. CDR3 nucleotide sequence: TGTGCCAGCAGTTTATGGGTGCTGGGACAGGGCAACTATGGCTACACCTTC.

The chain has TRBV28 and TRBJ2-7; D gene ambiguous. Germline CDR1 MDHEN, CDR2 SYDVKM. The CDR3 has 14 residues. CDR3 DNA sequence: TGTGCGGTCCTCTCCAGCGAAGTCATGGACGAGCAGTACTTC. It yields the protein CAVLSSEVMDEQYF.

In its sample, this clone was seen once. This chain connects TRBV5-1 to TRBJ1-2; no reliable D call. Trimming stripped 1 base from V and 6 bases from J, with 7 bases between. Germline V lookup: CDR1 SGHRS, CDR2 YFSETQ. This CDR3 spans 12 amino acids. For the CDR3, the DNA is TGCGCCAGCAGCTTGTACGGGGATGGCTACACCTTC. Encoded protein: CASSLYGDGYTF.

The chain couples TRBV6-5 to TRBJ1-2, with 7 bases fitting TRBD1. The CDR3 extends over 13 amino acids. V was clipped by 7 bases and J by 6 bases; unmatched bases: 8. The germline gives CDR1 MNHEY, CDR2 SVGAGI. CDR3 nucleotide sequence: TGTGCCAGCACTCGGGGGCAGGGGGATGGCTACACCTTC. This translates into CASTRGQGDGYTF.

V is TRBV10-3 and J is TRBJ2-6, with D perhaps TRBD2 (5 bases). The CDR3 runs 17 residues. Germline CDR1 ENHRY, CDR2 SYGVKD. V was pared by 0 bases and J by 4 bases, with 13 bases between. This CDR3 reads CAISESTGGLGANVLTF. In nucleotides, the CDR3 is TGTGCCATCAGTGAGTCGACCGGAGGTTTAGGGGCCAACGTCCTGACTTTC.

V gene TRBV7-9 combines with J gene TRBJ2-1, with 7 bases fitting TRBD1. Germline CDR1 is SEHNR and CDR2 is FQNEAQ (reference sequence). The trim removed 5 bases at V and 7 bases at J, leaving 11 bases unmatched. The CDR3 loop spans 15 amino acids. The CDR3 loop is CASSRITGAENEQFF. In DNA form, the CDR3 reads TGTGCCAGCAGCCGGATTACAGGGGCCGAGAATGAGCAGTTCTTC.

This clone is a singleton in its sample. This sequence joins TRBV7-2 and TRBJ2-3, with 8 bases identical to TRBD2. V trimming: 3 bases; J trimming: 0 bases; junction bases outside the gene matches: 8. The CDR3 consists of 17 residues. Germline values: CDR1 SGHTA, CDR2 FQGNSA. CDR3 amino acids: CASSLKLADPSTDTQYF. For the CDR3, the DNA is TGTGCCAGCAGCTTGAAACTAGCGGACCCGAGCACAGATACGCAGTATTTT.

This sequence joins TRBV10-3 and TRBJ2-5; 8 bases are a match to TRBD2. This CDR3 region has 18 residues. Germline V gives CDR1 ENHRY, CDR2 SYGVKD. The trim removed 8 bases at V and 2 bases at J, leaving 19 bases unmatched. The chain's CDR3 is CAIGGGRAGGPPQETQYF. The DNA for the CDR3 is TGTGCCATCGGAGGAGGTCGGGCGGGGGGCCCACCTCAAGAGACCCAGTACTTC.

The gene calls are TRBV25-1 and TRBJ1-4; 9 bases align to TRBD1. This CDR3 region has 16 residues. V trimming: 4 bases; J trimming: 8 bases; junction bases outside the gene matches: 11. The germline V gene encodes CDR1 MGHDK and CDR2 SYGVNS. The CDR3 sequence: CASSGDRVLSEEKLFF. DNA of the CDR3: TGTGCCAGCAGTGGGGACAGGGTTTTATCAGAAGAAAAACTGTTTTTT.

The chain joins TRBV19 to TRBJ2-7, with 11 bases matching TRBD2. This CDR3 is 15 amino acids long. CDR1 and CDR2 from the germline V gene are LNHDA and SQIVND (reference sequence). Trimming removed 4 bases from V and 5 bases from J; junction bases left unmatched: 7. For the CDR3, the DNA is TGTGCCAGTAGTAAGGTTGGGACTAGCGGCAACGAGCAGTACTTC. This sequence encodes CASSKVGTSGNEQYF.

The chain links TRBV28 to TRBJ2-1, with D possibly matching TRBD2 (5 bases). The CDR3 consists of 15 residues. Deletions cut 1 base from V and 2 bases from J, with 9 bases between. Per the germline V gene, CDR1 is MDHEN and CDR2 is SYDVKM. In DNA form, the CDR3 reads TGTGCCAGCAGTTTATATGAGGGAGCCTACAATGAGCAGTTCTTC. As protein: CASSLYEGAYNEQFF.

The chain joins TRBV6-6 to TRBJ1-2; no clear D gene. The length of the CDR3 is 14 residues. Looked up from germline, CDR1 is MNHNY and CDR2 is SVGAGI (reference sequence). Trimming cost V 2 bases and J 3 bases, with 10 bases left between them. CDR3 in amino acids: CASSYESYYYGYTF. DNA of the CDR3: TGTGCCAGCAGTTACGAGAGCTATTACTATGGCTACACCTTC.

CDR3 in DNA: TGTGCCAGCAGCTTGGGGGGCCTGTCCCGAGATGGCTACACCTTC. This translates into CASSLGGLSRDGYTF. This rearrangement joins TRBV5-4 to TRBJ1-2, with D perhaps matching TRBD1 (5 bases). This CDR3 comprises 15 residues. V shed 0 bases and J shed 6 bases, with 15 bases lying between them. CDR1 is SGHNT, CDR2 YYREEE, per germline (reference sequence).

This clone occurred once. This chain connects TRBV9 to TRBJ2-7, with D hard to call. The CDR3 contains 14 residues. Deletions cut 0 bases from V and 1 base from J, with 8 bases between. Germline V gives CDR1 SGDLS, CDR2 YYNGEE. In nucleotides, the CDR3 is TGTGCCAGCAGCGTAGGGCTAGGATCCTACGAGCAGTACTTC. This encodes CASSVGLGSYEQYF.

The rearrangement uses TRBV5-1 and TRBJ1-6; TRBD1 matches 10 bases. The CDR3 has 14 residues. Germline values: CDR1 SGHRS, CDR2 YFSETQ. Losses at the gene ends were 4 bases for V and 7 bases for J; bases not matched to a gene: 2. CDR3 sequence: CASSPDRGNSPLHF. CDR3 DNA sequence: TGCGCCAGCAGCCCGGACAGGGGGAATTCACCCCTCCACTTT. The full variable domain, rest sourced from reference TRBV5-1 and TRBJ1-6, is KAGVTQTPRYLIKTRGQQVTLSCSPISGHRSVSWYQQTPGQGLQFLFEYFSETQRNKGNFPGRFSGRQFSNSRSEMNVSTLELGDSALYLCASSPDRGNSPLHFGNGTRLTVT.

The CDR3 bases are TGTGCCAGCAACACGATGCAGGAGGCTAGTGGTTTCGAGCAGTTCTTC. Translating gives CASNTMQEASGFEQFF. The V and J genes are TRBV7-7 and TRBJ2-1, with D possibly TRBD2 on 5 matching bases. The CDR3 totals 16 residues. V lost 7 bases to trimming and J lost 10 bases, with 26 bases between them. Germline V CDR1 and CDR2: SSHAT, FNYEAQ (reference sequence).

J is TRBJ2-7 and V is TRBV5-8, with 8 nucleotides matching TRBD2. CDR1 SGHTS and CDR2 YDEGEE come from the germline V gene. The CDR3 totals 12 residues. The junction had 5 bases not matched to a gene; V was cut back by 0 bases and J by 12 bases. The chain's CDR3 is CASSLAERGRYF. Here the CDR3 DNA reads TGTGCCAGCAGCTTGGCGGAGCGGGGGCGGTACTTC.

The CDR3 here is CASRRSRTGESPLHF. CDR3 nucleotide sequence: TGTGCCAGCAGGCGCTCTAGGACAGGGGAATCACCCCTCCACTTT. The chain combines TRBV6-5 with TRBJ1-6; the match to TRBD1 covers 9 bases. CDR1 and CDR2 from the germline V gene are MNHEY and SVGAGI. Unmatched junction bases numbered 10, after V lost 6 bases and J lost 10 bases. CDR3 length equals 15 residues.

This chain links TRBV30 with TRBJ1-2; D is perhaps TRBD1 (5 bases). The germline CDR1 and CDR2 sequences are GTSNPN and SVGIG (reference sequence). V shed 2 bases and J shed 7 bases, with 14 bases lying between them. The CDR3 loop spans 13 amino acids. DNA for the CDR3: TGTGCCTGGAGTTTCGGGACTATCGTTGGCTACACCTTC. The encoded protein is CAWSFGTIVGYTF.

The chain carries TRBV28 and TRBJ2-5; tentatively, D is TRBD2 (6 bases). The CDR3 runs 16 residues. CDR1 and CDR2 from the germline V gene are MDHEN and SYDVKM. V dropped 4 bases and J dropped 0 bases, with 15 bases sitting between them. In DNA form, the CDR3 reads TGTGCCAGCAGTTCTGGGCGCGGGATGTACCAAGAGACCCAGTACTTC. Amino acids: CASSSGRGMYQETQYF. The full variable domain, in which reference TRBV28 and TRBJ2-5 provide the parts outside the CDR3, is DVKVTQSSRYLVKRTGEKVFLECVQDMDHENMFWYRQDPGLGLRLIYFSYDVKMKEKGDIPEGYSVSREKKERFSLILESASTNQTSMYLCASSSGRGMYQETQYFGPGTRLLVL.

The chain couples TRBV5-1 to TRBJ2-7; D gene ambiguous. Germline lookup yields CDR1 SGHRS and CDR2 YFSETQ. Deletions cut 0 bases from V and 3 bases from J, with 7 bases between. This CDR3 contains 13 residues. The CDR3, as DNA: TGCGCCAGCAGCTTGGAACTCTTCTACGAGCAGTACTTC. Residues: CASSLELFYEQYF.

This chain links TRBV28 with TRBJ1-2; 9 nucleotides agree with TRBD1. The V and J ends lost 6 bases and 4 bases, in that order; junction bases with no gene match: 9. Germline V CDR1 and CDR2: MDHEN, SYDVKM. The CDR3 runs to 15 residues. The DNA of the CDR3 is TGTGCCAGCAGCGTCCCGGGACAGGGAATCTATGGCTACACCTTC. Translation gives CASSVPGQGIYGYTF.

The rearrangement uses TRBV28 and TRBJ1-1, with TRBD1 matching 8 bases. CDR1 and CDR2 from the germline V gene are MDHEN and SYDVKM. The V and J ends lost 8 bases and 0 bases, in that order; junction bases with no gene match: 14. There are 17 residues in the CDR3. The CDR3 region is CASSTTEGQALNTEAFF. The CDR3 nucleotides are TGTGCCAGCTCCACTACCGAGGGACAGGCATTGAACACTGAAGCTTTCTTT.

The chain links TRBV5-1 to TRBJ2-7; D may be TRBD2 (6 bases). The CDR3 runs 16 residues. V was trimmed by 3 bases and J by 3 bases, leaving 19 bases between them. The germline V gene has CDR1 SGHRS and CDR2 YFSETQ. The CDR3 protein is CASSSNRLVEGYEQYF. As DNA, the CDR3 is TGCGCCAGCAGCTCTAACCGCTTGGTGGAGGGCTACGAGCAGTACTTC.

The chain is built from TRBV27 and TRBJ2-1, with 7 positions matching TRBD2. Trimming took 5 bases from V and 8 from J; bases not matched to a gene: 12. CDR3 length: 15 residues. Germline V CDR1 and CDR2: MNHEY, SMNVEV (reference sequence). In DNA form, the CDR3 reads TGTGCCAGCAGTCCGCTAGCGGCCCCCGCGGATGAGCAGTTCTTC. Translation: CASSPLAAPADEQFF.

The V gene is TRBV6-4, the J gene TRBJ2-7; TRBD2 matches 9 bases. V lost 0 bases, J lost 4 bases, and 16 bases stayed unmatched. The germline gives CDR1 MRHNA, CDR2 SNTAGT. This CDR3 spans 19 amino acids. The CDR3 sequence is CASSDSNCLGRTSVYEQYF. DNA for the CDR3: TGTGCCAGCAGTGACTCGAATTGTTTGGGCCGGACTAGCGTATACGAGCAGTACTTC.

In its sample, this clone was seen once. The chain joins TRBV2 to TRBJ1-5, with TRBD1 as a possible D gene (6 bases). The CDR3 loop spans 12 amino acids. Trimming took 4 bases from V and 5 from J, leaving 6 bases between them. CDR1 is SNHLY, CDR2 FYNNEI, per germline. The CDR3 reads CASSGGHQPQHF. CDR3 nucleotide sequence: TGTGCCAGCAGTGGGGGGCATCAGCCCCAGCATTTT.